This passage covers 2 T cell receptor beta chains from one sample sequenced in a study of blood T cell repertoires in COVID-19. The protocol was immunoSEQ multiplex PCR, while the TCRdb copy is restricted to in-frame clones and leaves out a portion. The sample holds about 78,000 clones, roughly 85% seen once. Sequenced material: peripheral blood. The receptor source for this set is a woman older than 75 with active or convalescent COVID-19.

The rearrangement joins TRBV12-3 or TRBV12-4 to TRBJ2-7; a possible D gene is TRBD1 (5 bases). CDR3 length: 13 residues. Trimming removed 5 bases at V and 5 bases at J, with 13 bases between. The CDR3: CASSRQYGDEQYF. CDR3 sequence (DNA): TGTGCCAGCAGTCGACAGTACGGAGACGAGCAGTACTTC.

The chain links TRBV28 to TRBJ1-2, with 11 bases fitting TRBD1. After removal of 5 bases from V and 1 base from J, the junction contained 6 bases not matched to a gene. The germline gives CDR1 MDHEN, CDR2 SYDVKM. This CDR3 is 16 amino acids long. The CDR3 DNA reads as TGTGCCAGCAGTCCCTGGACAGGGGGCCGTAACTATGGCTACACCTTC. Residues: CASSPWTGGRNYGYTF.